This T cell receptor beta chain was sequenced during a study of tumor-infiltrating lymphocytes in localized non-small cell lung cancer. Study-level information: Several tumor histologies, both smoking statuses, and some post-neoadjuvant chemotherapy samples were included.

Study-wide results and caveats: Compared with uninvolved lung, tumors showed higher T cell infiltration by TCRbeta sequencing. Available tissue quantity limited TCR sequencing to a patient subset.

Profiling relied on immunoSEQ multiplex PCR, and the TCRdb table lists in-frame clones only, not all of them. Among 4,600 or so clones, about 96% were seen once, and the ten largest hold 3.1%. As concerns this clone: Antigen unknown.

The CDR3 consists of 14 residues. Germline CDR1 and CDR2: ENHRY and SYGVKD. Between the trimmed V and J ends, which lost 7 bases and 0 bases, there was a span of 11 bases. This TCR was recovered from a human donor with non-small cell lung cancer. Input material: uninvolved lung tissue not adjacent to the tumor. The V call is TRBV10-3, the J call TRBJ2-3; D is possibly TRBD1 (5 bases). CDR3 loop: CAITERQSTDTQYF. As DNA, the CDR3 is TGTGCCATCACCGAAAGACAGAGCACAGATACGCAGTATTTT.